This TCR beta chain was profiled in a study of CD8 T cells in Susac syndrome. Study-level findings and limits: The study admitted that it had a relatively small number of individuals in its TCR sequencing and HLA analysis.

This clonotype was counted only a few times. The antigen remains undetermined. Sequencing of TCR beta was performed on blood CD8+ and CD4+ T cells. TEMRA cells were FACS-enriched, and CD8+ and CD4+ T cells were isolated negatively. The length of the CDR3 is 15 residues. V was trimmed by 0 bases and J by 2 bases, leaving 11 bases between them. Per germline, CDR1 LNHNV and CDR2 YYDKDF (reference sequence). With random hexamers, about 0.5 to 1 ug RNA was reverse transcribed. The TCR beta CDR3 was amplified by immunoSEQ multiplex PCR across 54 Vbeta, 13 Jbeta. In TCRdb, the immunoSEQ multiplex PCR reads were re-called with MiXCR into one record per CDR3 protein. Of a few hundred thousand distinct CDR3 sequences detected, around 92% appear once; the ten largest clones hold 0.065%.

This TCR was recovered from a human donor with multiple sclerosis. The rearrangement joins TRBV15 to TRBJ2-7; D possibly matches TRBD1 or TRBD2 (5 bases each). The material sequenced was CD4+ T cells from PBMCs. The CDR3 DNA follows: TGTGCCACCAGCAGAGATCCTAAGGGACCCTACGAGCAGTACTTC. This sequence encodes CATSRDPKGPYEQYF.